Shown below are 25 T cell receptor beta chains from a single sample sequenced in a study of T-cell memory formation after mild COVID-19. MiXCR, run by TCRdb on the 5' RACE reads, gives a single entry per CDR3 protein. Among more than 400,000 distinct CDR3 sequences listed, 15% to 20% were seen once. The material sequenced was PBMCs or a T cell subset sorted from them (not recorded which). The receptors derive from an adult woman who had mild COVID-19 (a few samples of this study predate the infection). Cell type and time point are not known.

This CDR3 reads CASSLTFSGANVLTF. The CDR3 DNA reads TGTGCCAGCAGTCTCACATTCTCTGGGGCCAACGTCCTGACTTTC. The chain has TRBV7-9 and TRBJ2-6, with D unclear. Germline V gives CDR1 SEHNR, CDR2 FQNEAQ (reference sequence). V lost 6 bases and J 0 bases, leaving 9 bases between the germline ends. This CDR3 has 15 residues.

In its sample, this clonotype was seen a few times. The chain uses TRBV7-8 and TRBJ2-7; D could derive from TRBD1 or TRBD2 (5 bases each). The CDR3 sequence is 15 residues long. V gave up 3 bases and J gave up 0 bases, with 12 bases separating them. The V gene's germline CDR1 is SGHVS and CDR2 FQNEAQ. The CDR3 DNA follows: TGTGCCAGCAGCTTTGGGGACCGTGGCTCCTACGAGCAGTACTTC. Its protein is CASSFGDRGSYEQYF.

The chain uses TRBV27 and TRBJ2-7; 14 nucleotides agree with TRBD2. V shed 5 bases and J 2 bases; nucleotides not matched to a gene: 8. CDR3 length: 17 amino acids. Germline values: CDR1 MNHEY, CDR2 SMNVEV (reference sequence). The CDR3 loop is CASSPMPGLAGAYEQYF. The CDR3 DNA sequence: TGTGCCAGCAGTCCCATGCCGGGACTAGCGGGAGCCTACGAGCAGTACTTC.

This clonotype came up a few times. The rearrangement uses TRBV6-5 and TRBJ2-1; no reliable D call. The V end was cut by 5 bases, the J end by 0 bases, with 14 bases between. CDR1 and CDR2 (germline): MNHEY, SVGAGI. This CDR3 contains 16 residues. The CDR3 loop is CASSVTILDSYNEQFF. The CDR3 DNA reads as TGTGCCAGCAGTGTGACAATCTTAGACTCCTACAATGAGCAGTTCTTC.

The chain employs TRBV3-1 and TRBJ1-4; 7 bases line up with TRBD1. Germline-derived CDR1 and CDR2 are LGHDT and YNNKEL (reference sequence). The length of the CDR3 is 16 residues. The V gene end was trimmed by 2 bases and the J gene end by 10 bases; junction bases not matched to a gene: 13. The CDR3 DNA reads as TGTGCCAGCAGCCAAACAGGGGCCTACGCCGGGGGAAAACTGTTTTTT. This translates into CASSQTGAYAGGKLFF.

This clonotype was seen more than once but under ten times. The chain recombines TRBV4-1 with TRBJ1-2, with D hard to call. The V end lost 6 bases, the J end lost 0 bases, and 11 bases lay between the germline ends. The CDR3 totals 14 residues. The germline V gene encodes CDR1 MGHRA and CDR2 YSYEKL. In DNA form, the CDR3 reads TGCGCCAGCAGTCAACCGCGGGCTAACTATGGCTACACCTTC. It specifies CASSQPRANYGYTF.

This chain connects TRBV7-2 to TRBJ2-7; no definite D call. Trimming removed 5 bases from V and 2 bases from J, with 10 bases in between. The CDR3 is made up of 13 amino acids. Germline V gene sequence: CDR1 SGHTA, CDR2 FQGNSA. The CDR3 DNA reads TGTGCCAGCAGCCAACGCCCGGCCTACGAGCAGTACTTC. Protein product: CASSQRPAYEQYF.

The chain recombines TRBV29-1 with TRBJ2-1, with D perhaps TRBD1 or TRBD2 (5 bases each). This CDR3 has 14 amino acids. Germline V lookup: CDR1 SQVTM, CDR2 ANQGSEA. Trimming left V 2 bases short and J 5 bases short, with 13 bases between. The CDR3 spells CSVEIRGENNEQFF. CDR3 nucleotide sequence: TGCAGCGTTGAAATTCGGGGCGAAAACAATGAGCAGTTCTTC.

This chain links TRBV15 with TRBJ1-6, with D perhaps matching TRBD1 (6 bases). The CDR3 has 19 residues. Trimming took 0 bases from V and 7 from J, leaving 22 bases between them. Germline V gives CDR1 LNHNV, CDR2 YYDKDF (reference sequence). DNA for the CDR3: TGTGCCACCAGCAGAGACCCTTTACAGGGCGTTTCGAGGAATTCACCCCTCCACTTT. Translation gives CATSRDPLQGVSRNSPLHF.

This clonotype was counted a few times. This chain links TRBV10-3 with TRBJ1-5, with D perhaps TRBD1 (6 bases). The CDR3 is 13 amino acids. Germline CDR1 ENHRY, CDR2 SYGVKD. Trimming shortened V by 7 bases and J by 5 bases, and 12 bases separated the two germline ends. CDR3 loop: CAITGGWDQPQHF. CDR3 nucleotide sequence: TGTGCCATCACGGGGGGCTGGGATCAGCCCCAGCATTTT.

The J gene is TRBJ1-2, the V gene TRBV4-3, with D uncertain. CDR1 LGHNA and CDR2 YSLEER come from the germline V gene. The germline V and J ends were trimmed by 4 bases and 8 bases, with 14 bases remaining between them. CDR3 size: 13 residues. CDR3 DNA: TGCGCCAGCAGCCGCGGAAAGGGCTGGGGCTACACCTTC. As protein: CASSRGKGWGYTF.

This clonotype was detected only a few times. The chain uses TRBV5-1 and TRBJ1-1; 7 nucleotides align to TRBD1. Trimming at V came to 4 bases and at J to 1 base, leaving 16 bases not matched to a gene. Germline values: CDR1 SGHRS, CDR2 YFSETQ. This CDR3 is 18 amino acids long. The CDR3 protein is CASSPRDRASAGNTEAFF. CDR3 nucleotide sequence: TGCGCCAGCAGCCCGAGAGACAGGGCCTCAGCCGGGAACACTGAAGCTTTCTTT.

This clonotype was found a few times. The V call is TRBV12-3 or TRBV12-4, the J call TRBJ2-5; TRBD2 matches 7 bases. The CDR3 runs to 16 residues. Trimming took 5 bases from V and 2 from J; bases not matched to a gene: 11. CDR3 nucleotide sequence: TGTGCCAGCAGTCTCAGCGGGGCGGCTTCTCAAGAGACCCAGTACTTC. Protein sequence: CASSLSGAASQETQYF.

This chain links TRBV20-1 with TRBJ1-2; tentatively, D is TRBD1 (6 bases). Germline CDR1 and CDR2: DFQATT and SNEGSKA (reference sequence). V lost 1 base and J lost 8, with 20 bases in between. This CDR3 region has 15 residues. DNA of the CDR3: TGCAGTGCTAGAGGGGGGGACAAACGAGTGGACGGCTACACCTTC. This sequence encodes CSARGGDKRVDGYTF.

The CDR3 loop is CASSVGRLTEQFF. Here the CDR3 DNA reads TGTGCCAGCAGTGTAGGCCGCCTAACAGAGCAGTTCTTC. The chain carries TRBV6-5 and TRBJ2-1, with no clear D. With 5 bases removed from V and 10 bases from J, the gap between germline ends came to 15 bases. The CDR3 has 13 amino acids. CDR1 MNHEY and CDR2 SVGAGI come from the germline V gene.

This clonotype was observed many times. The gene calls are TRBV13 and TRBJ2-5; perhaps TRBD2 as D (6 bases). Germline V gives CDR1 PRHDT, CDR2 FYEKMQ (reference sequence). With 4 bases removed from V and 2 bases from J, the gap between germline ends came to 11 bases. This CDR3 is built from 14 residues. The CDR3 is CASSYRLGQETQYF. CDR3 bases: TGTGCCAGCAGCTATAGACTAGGGCAAGAGACCCAGTACTTC.

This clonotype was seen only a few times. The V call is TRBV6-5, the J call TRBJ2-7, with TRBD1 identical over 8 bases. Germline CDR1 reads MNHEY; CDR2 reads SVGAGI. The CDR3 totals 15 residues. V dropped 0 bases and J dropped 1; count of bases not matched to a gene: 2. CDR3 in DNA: TGTGCCAGCAGTTACTCAGGACAGGGTTCCTACGAGCAGTACTTC. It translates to CASSYSGQGSYEQYF.

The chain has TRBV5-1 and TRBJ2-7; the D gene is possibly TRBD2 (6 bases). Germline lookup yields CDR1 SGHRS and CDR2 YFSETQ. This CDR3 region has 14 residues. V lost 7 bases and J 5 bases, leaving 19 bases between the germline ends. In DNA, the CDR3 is TGCGCCAGCTCCTCTGGGGGACTGAGCGACGAGCAGTACTTC. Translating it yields CASSSGGLSDEQYF.

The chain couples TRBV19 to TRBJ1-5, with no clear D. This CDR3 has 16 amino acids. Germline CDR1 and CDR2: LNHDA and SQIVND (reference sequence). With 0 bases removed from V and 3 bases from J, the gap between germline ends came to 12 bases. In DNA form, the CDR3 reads TGTGCCAGTAGTATAGAAACAGCCGCGGCCAATCAGCCCCAGCATTTT. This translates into CASSIETAAANQPQHF.

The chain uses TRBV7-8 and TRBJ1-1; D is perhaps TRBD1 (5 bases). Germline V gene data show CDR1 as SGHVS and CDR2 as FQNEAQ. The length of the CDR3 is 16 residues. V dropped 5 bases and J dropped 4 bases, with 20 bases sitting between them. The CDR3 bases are TGTGCCAGCAGCCCCAAGACAGCGGGCGGGGGCACTGAAGCTTTCTTT. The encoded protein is CASSPKTAGGGTEAFF.

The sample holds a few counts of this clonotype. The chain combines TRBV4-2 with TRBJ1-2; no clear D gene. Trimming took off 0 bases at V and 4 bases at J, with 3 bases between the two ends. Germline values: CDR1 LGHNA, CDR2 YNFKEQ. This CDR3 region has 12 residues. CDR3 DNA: TGTGCCAGCAGCCAAGAGGGCTATGGCTACACCTTC. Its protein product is CASSQEGYGYTF.

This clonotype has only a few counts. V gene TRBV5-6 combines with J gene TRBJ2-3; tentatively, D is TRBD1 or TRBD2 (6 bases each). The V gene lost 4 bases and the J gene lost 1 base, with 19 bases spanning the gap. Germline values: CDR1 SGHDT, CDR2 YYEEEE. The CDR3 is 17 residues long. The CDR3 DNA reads TGTGCCAGCAGCCCACAGTACGGGGGCGTGGGCACAGATACGCAGTATTTT. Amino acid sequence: CASSPQYGGVGTDTQYF.

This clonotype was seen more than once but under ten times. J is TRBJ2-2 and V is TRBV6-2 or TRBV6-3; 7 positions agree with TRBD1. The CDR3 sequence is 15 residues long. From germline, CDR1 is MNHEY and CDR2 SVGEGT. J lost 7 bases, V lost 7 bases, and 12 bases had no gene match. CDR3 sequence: CASNLRQGRGGELFF. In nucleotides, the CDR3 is TGTGCCAGCAACCTTAGACAGGGACGAGGCGGGGAGCTGTTTTTT.

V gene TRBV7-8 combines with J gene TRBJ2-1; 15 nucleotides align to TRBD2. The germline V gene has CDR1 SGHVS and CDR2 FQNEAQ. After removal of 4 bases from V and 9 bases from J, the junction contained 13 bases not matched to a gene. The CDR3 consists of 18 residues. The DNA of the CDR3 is TGTGCCAGCAGCTCCCGGACTAGCGGGGGGGCTACAATAAGTGAGCAGTTCTTC. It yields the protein CASSSRTSGGATISEQFF.

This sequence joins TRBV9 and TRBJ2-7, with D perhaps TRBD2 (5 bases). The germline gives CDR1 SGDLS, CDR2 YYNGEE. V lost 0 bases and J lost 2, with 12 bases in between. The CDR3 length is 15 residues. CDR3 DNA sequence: TGTGCCAGCAGCGTAGAAGAGGGTCCCACCTACGAGCAGTACTTC. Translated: CASSVEEGPTYEQYF. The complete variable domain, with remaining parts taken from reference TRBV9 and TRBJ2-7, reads DSGVTQTPKHLITATGQRVTLRCSPRSGDLSVYWYQQSLDQGLQFLIQYYNGEERAKGNILERFSAQQFPDLHSELNLSSLELGDSALYFCASSVEEGPTYEQYFGPGTRLTVT.